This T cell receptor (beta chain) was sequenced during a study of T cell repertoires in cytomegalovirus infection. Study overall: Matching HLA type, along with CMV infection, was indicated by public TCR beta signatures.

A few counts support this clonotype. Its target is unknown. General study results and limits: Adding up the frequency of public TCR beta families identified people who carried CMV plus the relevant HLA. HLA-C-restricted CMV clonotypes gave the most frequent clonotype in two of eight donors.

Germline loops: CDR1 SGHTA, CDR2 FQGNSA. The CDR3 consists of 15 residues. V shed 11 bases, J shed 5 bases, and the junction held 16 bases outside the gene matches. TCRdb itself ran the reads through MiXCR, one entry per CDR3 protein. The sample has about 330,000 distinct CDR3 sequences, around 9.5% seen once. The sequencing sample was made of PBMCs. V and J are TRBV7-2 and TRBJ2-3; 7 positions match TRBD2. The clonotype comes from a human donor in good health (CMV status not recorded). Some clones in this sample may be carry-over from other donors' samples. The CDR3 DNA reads TGTGCCTCTAATAGCCGGCGGGAGCGGGTAGATACGCAGTATTTT. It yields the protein CASNSRRERVDTQYF.